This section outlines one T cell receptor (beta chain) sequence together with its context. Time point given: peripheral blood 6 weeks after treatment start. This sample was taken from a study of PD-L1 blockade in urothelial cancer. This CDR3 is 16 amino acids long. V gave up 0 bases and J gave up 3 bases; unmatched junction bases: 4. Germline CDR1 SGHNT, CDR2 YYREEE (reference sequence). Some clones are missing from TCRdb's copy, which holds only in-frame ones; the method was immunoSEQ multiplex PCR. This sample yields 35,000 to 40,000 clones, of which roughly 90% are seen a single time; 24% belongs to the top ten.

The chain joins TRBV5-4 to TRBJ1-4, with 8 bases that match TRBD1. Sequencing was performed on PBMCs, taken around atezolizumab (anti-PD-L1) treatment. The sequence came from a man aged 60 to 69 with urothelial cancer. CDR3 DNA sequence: TGTGCCAGCAGCTTGGGGGGGACAGGCCCTAATGAAAAACTGTTTTTT. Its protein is CASSLGGTGPNEKLFF. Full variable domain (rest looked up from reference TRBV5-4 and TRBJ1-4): ETGVTQSPTHLIKTRGQQVTLRCSSQSGHNTVSWYQQALGQGPQFIFQYYREEENGRGNFPPRFSGLQFPNYSSELNVNALELDDSALYLCASSLGGTGPNEKLFFGSGTQLSVL.